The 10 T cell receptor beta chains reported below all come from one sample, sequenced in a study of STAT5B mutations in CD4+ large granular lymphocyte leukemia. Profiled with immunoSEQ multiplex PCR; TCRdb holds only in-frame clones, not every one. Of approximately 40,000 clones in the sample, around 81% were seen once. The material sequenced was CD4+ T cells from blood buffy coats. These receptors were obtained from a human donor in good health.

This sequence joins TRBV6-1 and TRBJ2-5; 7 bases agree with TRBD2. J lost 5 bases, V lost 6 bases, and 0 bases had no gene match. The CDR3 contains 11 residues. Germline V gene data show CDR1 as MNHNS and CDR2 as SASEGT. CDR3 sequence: CASSGRETQYF. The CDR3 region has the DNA TGTGCCAGCAGCGGGAGGGAGACCCAGTACTTC.

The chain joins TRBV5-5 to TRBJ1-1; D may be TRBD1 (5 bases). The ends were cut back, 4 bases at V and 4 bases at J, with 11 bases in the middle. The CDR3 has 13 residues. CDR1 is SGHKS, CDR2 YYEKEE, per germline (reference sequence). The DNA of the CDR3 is TGTGCCAGCAGCCCCCCCGGGGGCACTGAAGCTTTCTTT. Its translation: CASSPPGGTEAFF.

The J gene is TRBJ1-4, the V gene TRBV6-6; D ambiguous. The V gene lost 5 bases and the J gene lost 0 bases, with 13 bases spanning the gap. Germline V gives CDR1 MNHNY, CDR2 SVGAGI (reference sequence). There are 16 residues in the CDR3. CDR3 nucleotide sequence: TGTGCCAGCAGTCCCGTTTTCACCGCAACTAATGAAAAACTGTTTTTT. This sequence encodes CASSPVFTATNEKLFF.

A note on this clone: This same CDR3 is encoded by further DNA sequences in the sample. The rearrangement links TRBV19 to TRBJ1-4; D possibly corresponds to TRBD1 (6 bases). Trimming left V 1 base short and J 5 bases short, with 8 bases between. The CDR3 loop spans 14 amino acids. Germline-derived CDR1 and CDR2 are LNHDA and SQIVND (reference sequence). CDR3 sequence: CASSIGQGNEKLFF. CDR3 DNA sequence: TGTGCCAGTAGTATAGGCCAGGGGAATGAAAAACTGTTTTTT.

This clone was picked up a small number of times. This chain's CDR3 is CASSVRGDQPQHF. CDR3 nucleotide sequence: TGTGCCAGCAGCGTACGGGGGGATCAGCCCCAGCATTTT. The rearrangement links TRBV9 to TRBJ1-5, with D possibly TRBD1 on 5 matching bases. Trimming removed 1 base from V and 5 bases from J, with 7 bases in between. This CDR3 has 13 residues. From germline, CDR1 is SGDLS and CDR2 YYNGEE.

The CDR3 is CASSWTGRNGYTF. The CDR3 DNA sequence: TGTGCCAGCAGTTGGACAGGGAGAAATGGCTACACCTTC. The chain combines TRBV28 with TRBJ1-2, with 8 bases aligning to TRBD1. The germline V gene encodes CDR1 MDHEN and CDR2 SYDVKM. The CDR3 loop spans 13 amino acids. Trimming took 4 bases from V and 6 from J; bases not matched to a gene: 4.

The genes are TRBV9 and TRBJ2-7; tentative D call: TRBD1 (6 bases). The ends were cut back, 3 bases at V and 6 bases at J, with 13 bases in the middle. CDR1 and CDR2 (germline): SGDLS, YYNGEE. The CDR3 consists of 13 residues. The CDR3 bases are TGTGCCAGCAGCGGACAGGCTATAGGCGAGCAGTACTTC. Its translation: CASSGQAIGEQYF.

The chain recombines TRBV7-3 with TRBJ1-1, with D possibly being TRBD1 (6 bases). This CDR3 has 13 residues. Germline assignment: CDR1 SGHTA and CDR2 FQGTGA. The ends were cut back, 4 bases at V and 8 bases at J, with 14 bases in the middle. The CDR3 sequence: CASSWNPGQEAFF. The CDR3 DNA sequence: TGTGCCAGCAGCTGGAATCCGGGACAAGAAGCTTTCTTT.

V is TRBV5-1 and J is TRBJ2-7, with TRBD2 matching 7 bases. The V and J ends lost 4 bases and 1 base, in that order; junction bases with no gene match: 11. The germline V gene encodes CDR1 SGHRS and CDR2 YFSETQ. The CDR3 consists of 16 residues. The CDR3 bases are TGCGCCAGCAGCCCCGGACTAGTGGCCTCATCCTACGAGCAGTACTTC. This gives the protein CASSPGLVASSYEQYF.

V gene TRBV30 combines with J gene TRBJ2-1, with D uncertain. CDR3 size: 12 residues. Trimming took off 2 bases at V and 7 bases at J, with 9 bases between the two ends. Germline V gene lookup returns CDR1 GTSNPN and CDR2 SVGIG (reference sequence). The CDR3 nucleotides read TGTGCCTGGAGTTTATCTCGAAATGAGCAGTTCTTC. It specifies CAWSLSRNEQFF.